This section outlines one T cell receptor (beta chain) sequence together with its context. Its antigen is as yet unknown. This sample was included in a study of shared clonotypes between healthy human individuals. Study in general: The study enrolled a couple of women and three men aged 18 to 49. Each donor had three CD4 naive, three CD4 memory, two CD8 naive and one CD8 memory plate.

CDR1 and CDR2 (germline): SGHAT, FQDESV (reference sequence). CDR3 length: 14 amino acids. Trimming left V 1 base short and J 5 bases short, with 11 bases between. Terminally differentiated effector memory CD45RA+ cells were excluded from the naive CD8 cells, which were CD45RO-negative and positively selected for CCR7. The protocol was immunoSEQ multiplex PCR, while the TCRdb copy is restricted to in-frame clones and leaves out a portion. In the table there are 2 million to 2.5 million clones, less than 95% of which are singletons. Whole-study findings and limits: Investigators expected sequencing depth to affect clonotype sharing among donors. Non-shared clonotypes showed lower generation probabilities than clonotypes common to all four donors.

V gene TRBV11-1 combines with J gene TRBJ2-5; either TRBD1 or TRBD2 may fit D (5 bases each). The receptor comes from a man aged 18 to 29 in good health. The sample comprised naive CD8+ T cells sorted from blood. The CDR3 sequence is CASSLELGVETQYF. In DNA form, the CDR3 reads TGTGCCAGCAGCTTAGAACTAGGGGTGGAGACCCAGTACTTC.